This TCR beta chain was captured in a study of cytomegalovirus exposure and HLA in healthy donors. About this clone itself: The antigen is undetermined.

Notes on the study in general: It was likely that a cluster of highly shared sequence variants was a sequencing artifact.

This CDR3 is built from 14 residues. Trimming cost V 4 bases and J 8 bases; bases outside gene matches: 5. CDR1 and CDR2 from the germline V gene are SGHRS and YFSETQ. This PCR relied on a set of 60 Vbeta primers and 13 Jbeta primers. Generated by immunoSEQ multiplex PCR, the TCRdb table keeps only in-frame clones and is missing some. The sample holds over 150,000 clones; around 79% are singletons and the top ten take 7.7%. The clonotype was recovered from a man in his thirties or forties in good health and CMV-seropositive. The sequenced sample was PBMCs. The rearrangement uses TRBV5-1 and TRBJ1-6; the match to TRBD1 covers 8 bases. The CDR3 coding sequence is TGCGCCAGCAGCCTGGGACAGGTCTATTCACCCCTCCACTTT. Amino acids: CASSLGQVYSPLHF.